This entry is about one TCR beta chain. Its antigen remains unidentified. The data derive from a study of T cell responses to AZD1222 COVID-19 vaccine. Study conclusions and caveats: The span of vaccine-associated CD4 TCRs extended across spike, with dominance at 160-218 and 743-854. At baseline, just a handful of AZD1222 recipients tested seropositive.

The CDR3 spans 14 residues. Trimming left V 3 bases short and J 0 bases short, with 9 bases between. Germline V gene lookup returns CDR1 DFQATT and CDR2 SNEGSKA (reference sequence). Some clones are missing from TCRdb's copy, which holds only in-frame ones; the method was immunoSEQ multiplex PCR. The sample gives about 200,000 clones, 93% of which show up once; less than 1.2% is in the top ten. The material was peripheral blood, obtained 28 days after the second AZD1222 dose. This receptor was obtained from an adult who received the AZD1222 COVID-19 vaccine. The V gene is TRBV20-1, the J gene TRBJ1-5, with D unresolved. This CDR3 reads CSASGGYSNQPQHF. Here the CDR3 DNA reads TGCAGTGCTAGTGGAGGTTATAGCAATCAGCCCCAGCATTTT.